This is a list of T cell receptor beta chains from one sample in a study of blood T cell repertoires in COVID-19. Measured with immunoSEQ multiplex PCR; TCRdb has only the in-frame clones, and not every one. The table has about 310,000 clones, about nine tenths seen once. Sequencing used PBMCs or T cells enriched from blood (not recorded which). The receptor set was obtained from a man between 60 and 75 years old who had recovered from COVID-19. CDR3s include the opening cysteine and the closing phenylalanine or tryptophan. D genes are given only for firm matches. Size is omitted from some rows. Given values are once, few, many or a class for expanded clones.

clone size | D gene | J gene | V gene | CDR3 protein | CDR3 DNA
NA | NA | TRBJ1-2 | TRBV28 | CASGGGTTGYTF | TGTGCCAGCGGAGGAGGGACCACTGGCTACACCTTC
NA | NA | TRBJ2-5 | TRBV2 | CASRRQRGETQYF | TGTGCCAGCAGGCGCCAACGGGGGGAGACCCAGTACTTC
NA | NA | TRBJ1-3 | TRBV19 | CASRTGRAPVGNTIYF | TGTGCCAGCCGGACTGGACGGGCGCCGGTGGGAAACACCATATATTTT
NA | TRBD1 | TRBJ1-2 | TRBV27 | CASSQRQGGLSYGYTF | TGTGCCAGCAGTCAAAGACAGGGTGGTTTGAGTTATGGCTACACCTTC
NA | TRBD1 | TRBJ2-7 | TRBV6-5 | CASSYSGDRAYEQYF | TGTGCCAGCAGTTACTCGGGCGACAGGGCCTACGAGCAGTACTTC
once | NA | TRBJ2-3 | TRBV28 | CATTGPNTDTQYF | TGTGCCACGACAGGACCCAACACAGATACGCAGTATTTT
NA | NA | TRBJ1-2 | TRBV9 | CASSVRTGNYGYTF | TGTGCCAGCAGCGTAAGGACGGGGAACTATGGCTACACCTTC
NA | NA | TRBJ2-3 | TRBV7-9 | CASSLVLAPDTDTQYF | TGTGCCAGCAGCTTAGTACTAGCCCCCGACACAGATACGCAGTATTTT
once | NA | TRBJ1-1 | TRBV5-4 | CASSFGTSEAFF | TGTGCCAGCAGCTTCGGGACATCTGAAGCTTTCTTT
NA | NA | TRBJ2-1 | TRBV5-1 | CASRSGESSYNEQFF | TGCGCCAGCAGATCGGGGGAAAGCTCCTACAATGAGCAGTTCTTC
once | NA | TRBJ1-1 | TRBV18 | CASSPAPGHVNTEAFF | TGTGCCAGCTCACCCGCGCCGGGACATGTGAACACTGAAGCTTTCTTT
NA | TRBD1 | TRBJ2-1 | TRBV6-5 | CASTLGTGGRNEQFF | TGTGCCAGCACTCTCGGGACAGGGGGTCGTAATGAGCAGTTCTTC
NA | TRBD1 | TRBJ1-1 | TRBV5-4 | CASSLRDRGNTEAFF | TGTGCCAGCAGCTTGCGGGACAGGGGGAACACTGAAGCTTTCTTT
NA | TRBD1 | TRBJ1-2 | TRBV6-2/TRBV6-3 | CASSTDRDRANYGYTF | TGTGCCAGCAGCACTGACAGGGATCGAGCTAACTATGGCTACACCTTC
NA | NA | TRBJ1-5 | TRBV6-1 | CASSEARGDYSNQPQHF | TGTGCCAGCAGTGAAGCGCGCGGGGACTATAGCAATCAGCCCCAGCATTTT
NA | NA | TRBJ2-7 | TRBV28 | CASRERAAYEQYF | TGTGCCAGCCGGGAGCGGGCCGCCTACGAGCAGTACTTC
NA | NA | TRBJ2-1 | TRBV7-9 | CASSEWESKFF | TGTGCCAGCAGTGAGTGGGAGAGCAAGTTCTTC
NA | NA | TRBJ2-2 | TRBV12-2 | CASRPVGGEGDYVNTGELFF | TGTGCAAGTCGCCCTGTTGGTGGGGAGGGGGACTACGTGAACACCGGGGAGCTGTTTTTT
NA | TRBD1 | TRBJ2-7 | TRBV29-1 | CSLGTGGGYEQYF | TGCAGCTTGGGGACAGGGGGCGGCTACGAGCAGTACTTC
NA | NA | TRBJ2-7 | TRBV7-9 | CASSPGQPSYEQYF | TGTGCCAGCAGTCCAGGACAACCGTCCTACGAGCAGTACTTC
few | NA | TRBJ2-7 | TRBV18 | CASSPRDSSYEQYF | TGTGCCAGCTCACCGCGCGATAGCTCCTACGAGCAGTACTTC
NA | TRBD2 | TRBJ2-1 | TRBV7-3 | CASSSGLAANEQFF | TGTGCCAGCAGCTCGGGACTAGCAGCCAATGAGCAGTTCTTC
NA | TRBD1 | TRBJ1-2 | TRBV19 | CASSTGTGKNYGYTF | TGTGCCAGTAGTACGGGGACAGGGAAGAACTATGGCTACACCTTC
few | NA | TRBJ2-2 | TRBV7-9 | CASSLTAGQGRAGELFF | TGTGCCAGCAGCTTAACGGCTGGGCAGGGTAGGGCCGGGGAGCTGTTTTTT
NA | NA | TRBJ2-2 | TRBV20-1 | CSASGGTGELFF | TGCAGTGCTAGTGGCGGGACCGGGGAGCTGTTTTTT
NA | NA | TRBJ2-1 | TRBV30 | CAWSGLAHHNEQFF | TGTGCCTGGAGTGGGCTAGCCCACCACAATGAGCAGTTCTTC
NA | NA | TRBJ1-2 | TRBV2 | CASSETQGQGYGYTF | TGTGCCAGCAGTGAAACCCAGGGGCAAGGCTATGGCTACACCTTC
NA | NA | TRBJ2-1 | TRBV11-2 | CASSLVPLSGNEQFF | TGTGCCAGCAGCTTAGTCCCCCTCTCGGGGAATGAGCAGTTCTTC
NA | TRBD2 | TRBJ2-5 | TRBV4-2 | CASSQGTGGLGETQYF | TGTGCCAGCAGCCAAGGCACGGGAGGCTTGGGGGAGACCCAGTACTTC
NA | TRBD1 | TRBJ2-7 | TRBV28 | CATSGQGPYEQYF | TGTGCCACCTCCGGACAGGGTCCCTACGAGCAGTACTTC
NA | NA | TRBJ2-3 | TRBV28 | CASRPGVSTDTQYF | TGTGCCAGCAGACCGGGGGTTAGCACAGATACGCAGTATTTT
once | TRBD1 | TRBJ1-1 | TRBV19 | CASARGQGSMNTEAFF | TGTGCCAGCGCCAGAGGACAGGGAAGCATGAACACTGAAGCTTTCTTT
NA | TRBD2 | TRBJ2-1 | TRBV28 | CASRRGSSGNNEQFF | TGTGCCAGCAGGCGGGGTTCTAGCGGGAATAATGAGCAGTTCTTC
NA | TRBD2 | TRBJ2-3 | TRBV5-1 | CASRSGRAGDTQYF | TGCGCCAGCAGAAGCGGGAGGGCTGGAGATACGCAGTATTTT
NA | TRBD1 | TRBJ2-3 | TRBV7-2 | CASSHLTGPTDTQYF | TGTGCCAGCAGCCACCTGACAGGGCCCACAGATACGCAGTATTTT
NA | TRBD1 | TRBJ2-2 | TRBV25-1 | CASRDRVAGELFF | TGTGCCAGCCGGGACAGGGTGGCCGGGGAGCTGTTTTTT
NA | TRBD1 | TRBJ2-5 | TRBV7-9 | CASSLGLGDSQETQYF | TGTGCCAGCAGCTTAGGATTAGGGGACAGTCAAGAGACCCAGTACTTC
NA | NA | TRBJ1-3 | TRBV28 | CASSLSGSGNTIYF | TGTGCCAGCAGTTTGAGCGGATCTGGAAACACCATATATTTT
NA | TRBD1 | TRBJ1-6 | TRBV2 | CASSVGQGEPSPLHF | TGTGCCAGCAGTGTGGGACAGGGAGAGCCTTCACCCCTCCACTTT
NA | TRBD2 | TRBJ2-7 | TRBV9 | CASSVAITSGDEKQYF | TGTGCCAGCAGCGTAGCTATCACTAGCGGGGACGAAAAGCAGTACTTC
NA | NA | TRBJ1-2 | TRBV4-1 | CASSHMELNGYTF | TGCGCCAGCAGCCACATGGAGCTAAACGGCTACACCTTC
NA | TRBD1 | TRBJ2-2 | TRBV7-2 | CASSLAGTGGGELFF | TGTGCCAGCAGCTTAGCGGGGACAGGGGGCGGGGAGCTGTTTTTT
NA | TRBD1 | TRBJ2-1 | TRBV3-1/TRBV3-2 | CASSHRDRLYNEQFF | TGTGCCAGCAGCCACCGGGACAGGCTTTACAATGAGCAGTTCTTC
NA | NA | TRBJ2-7 | TRBV24-1 | CATSGFPYEQYF | TGTGCCACCAGTGGTTTCCCTTACGAGCAGTACTTC
NA | NA | TRBJ1-6 | TRBV6-4 | CASSELGDSPLHF | TGTGCCAGCAGTGAACTCGGGGATTCACCCCTCCACTTT
NA | NA | TRBJ1-2 | TRBV3-1/TRBV3-2 | CASSHWTANYGYTF | TGTGCCAGCAGCCATTGGACAGCTAACTATGGCTACACCTTC
NA | NA | TRBJ2-3 | TRBV28 | CASSLFGRGSTDTQYF | TGTGCCAGCAGTTTATTCGGCAGGGGTAGCACAGATACGCAGTATTTT
NA | TRBD2 | TRBJ2-3 | TRBV27 | CASSPGLARTLSTDTQYF | TGTGCCAGCAGTCCCGGACTAGCGAGAACCCTGAGCACAGATACGCAGTATTTT
NA | NA | TRBJ2-7 | TRBV29-1 | CSVEGGEGRYEQYF | TGCAGCGTTGAAGGAGGAGAGGGAAGATACGAGCAGTACTTC
NA | NA | TRBJ1-5 | TRBV4-2 | CASSQDYGRGGQPQHF | TGTGCCAGCAGCCAAGATTACGGGAGGGGAGGTCAGCCCCAGCATTTT
NA | TRBD1 | TRBJ1-2 | TRBV14 | CASSPRRQGSNYGYTF | TGTGCCAGCAGCCCTCGCCGACAGGGCTCTAACTATGGCTACACCTTC
NA | TRBD2 | TRBJ2-7 | TRBV5-6 | CASSPLGGRRGEQYF | TGTGCCAGCAGCCCTCTGGGCGGGAGGAGGGGCGAGCAGTACTTC
NA | NA | TRBJ2-7 | TRBV19 | CASSPSTNPYEQYF | TGTGCCAGTAGTCCCTCGACTAATCCTTACGAGCAGTACTTC
NA | NA | TRBJ2-7 | TRBV10-1 | CASSDASAYEQYF | TGCGCCAGCAGTGACGCTAGCGCCTACGAGCAGTACTTC
NA | TRBD2 | TRBJ2-7 | TRBV9 | CASSSRGEAVAYEQYF | TGTGCCAGCAGCTCCCGGGGGGAAGCGGTCGCTTACGAGCAGTACTTC